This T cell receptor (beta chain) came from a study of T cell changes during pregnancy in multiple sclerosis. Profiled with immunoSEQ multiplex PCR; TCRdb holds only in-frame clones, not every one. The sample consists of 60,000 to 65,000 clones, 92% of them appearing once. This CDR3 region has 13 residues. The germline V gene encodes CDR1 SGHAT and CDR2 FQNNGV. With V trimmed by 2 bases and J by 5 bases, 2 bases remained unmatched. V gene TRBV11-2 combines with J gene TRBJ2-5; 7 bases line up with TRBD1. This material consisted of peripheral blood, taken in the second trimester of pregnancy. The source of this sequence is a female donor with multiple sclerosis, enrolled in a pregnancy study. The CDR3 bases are TGTGCCAGCAGCTTATCAGGGGGTGAGACCCAGTACTTC. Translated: CASSLSGGETQYF.